The 18 T cell receptor beta chains given below trace back to one sample, sequenced in a study of blood T cell repertoires in COVID-19. Assay: immunoSEQ multiplex PCR; the TCRdb copy retains only in-frame clones and omits some. There are 200,000 to 300,000 clones in the sample; about 87% occur only once, and 2% to 2.5% lies in the top ten. Sequencing used PBMCs or T cells enriched from blood (not recorded which). The receptors originated from a woman between 40 and 55 years old with acute COVID-19.

The chain is built from TRBV29-1 and TRBJ1-1; D is perhaps TRBD1 (6 bases). The CDR3 sequence is 13 residues long. V gave up 4 bases and J gave up 4 bases, with 13 bases separating them. CDR1 is SQVTM and CDR2 is ANQGSEA in the germline V gene. DNA of the CDR3: TGCAGCGTTGTCCGGGGGGCGCGCACTGAAGCTTTCTTT. The encoded protein is CSVVRGARTEAFF. The full variable domain, in which reference TRBV29-1 and TRBJ1-1 provide the parts outside the CDR3, is SAVISQKPSRDICQRGTSLTIQCQVDSQVTMMFWYRQQPGQSLTLIATANQGSEATYESGFVIDKFPISRPNLTFSTLTVSNMSPEDSSIYLCSVVRGARTEAFFGQGTRLTVV.

The chain combines TRBV3-1 (or the pseudogene TRBV3-2) with TRBJ2-6; TRBD1 aligns across 12 bases. Germline assignment: CDR1 LGHDT and CDR2 YNNKEL (reference sequence). CDR3 size: 17 residues. V gave up 5 bases and J gave up 3 bases; unmatched junction bases: 5. The CDR3 loop reads CASSARDRGLGANVLTF. In DNA form, the CDR3 reads TGTGCCAGCAGCGCTCGGGACAGGGGGCTTGGGGCCAACGTCCTGACTTTC.

The gene calls are TRBV19 and TRBJ2-7; 12 nucleotides agree with TRBD2. This CDR3 is built from 15 residues. V gave up 6 bases and J gave up 7 bases; unmatched junction bases: 10. Looked up from germline, CDR1 is LNHDA and CDR2 is SQIVND (reference sequence). CDR3 amino acids: CASSPTSGRALEQYV. The CDR3 DNA reads TGTGCCAGTAGCCCGACTAGCGGGAGAGCCCTGGAGCAGTACGTC.

This clone came up once. The gene calls are TRBV29-1 and TRBJ1-1; perhaps TRBD1 as D (5 bases). This CDR3 is built from 12 residues. CDR1 is SQVTM, CDR2 ANQGSEA, per germline. V lost 1 base, J lost 4 bases, and 7 bases lay in between. CDR3 coding DNA: TGCAGCGTTGAAGGGCAGGGCACTGAAGCTTTCTTT. It specifies CSVEGQGTEAFF. Full variable domain (missing parts from reference TRBV29-1 and TRBJ1-1): SAVISQKPSRDICQRGTSLTIQCQVDSQVTMMFWYRQQPGQSLTLIATANQGSEATYESGFVIDKFPISRPNLTFSTLTVSNMSPEDSSIYLCSVEGQGTEAFFGQGTRLTVV.

The gene calls are TRBV5-4 and TRBJ1-5; TRBD1 agrees at 8 bases. The ends lost 2 bases at V and 6 bases at J; junction bases unmatched: 1. The CDR3 is made up of 13 amino acids. Germline CDR1 and CDR2: SGHNT and YYREEE (reference sequence). CDR3: CASSFDRGQPQHF. The CDR3 coding sequence is TGTGCCAGCAGCTTCGACAGGGGTCAGCCCCAGCATTTT. The variable domain in full, with the rest retrieved from reference TRBV5-4 and TRBJ1-5, is ETGVTQSPTHLIKTRGQQVTLRCSSQSGHNTVSWYQQALGQGPQFIFQYYREEENGRGNFPPRFSGLQFPNYSSELNVNALELDDSALYLCASSFDRGQPQHFGDGTRLSIL.

This clone was recorded only once. The chain joins TRBV25-1 to TRBJ1-4, with TRBD1 as a possible D gene (5 bases). V lost 9 bases and J 4 bases, leaving 12 bases between the germline ends. This CDR3 spans 13 amino acids. CDR1 and CDR2 (germline): MGHDK, SYGVNS. CDR3 loop: CASRQNSNEKLFF. The CDR3 bases are TGTGCCAGTCGACAGAACAGTAATGAAAAACTGTTTTTT.

The rearrangement uses TRBV15 and TRBJ2-7, with 7 positions matching TRBD1. V dropped 3 bases and J dropped 0; count of bases not matched to a gene: 2. This CDR3 comprises 14 residues. The germline CDR1 and CDR2 sequences are LNHNV and YYDKDF (reference sequence). The CDR3 coding sequence is TGTGCCACCAGCAGCGGACAGGTCTCCTACGAGCAGTACTTC. Translation: CATSSGQVSYEQYF.

The gene calls are TRBV11-3 and TRBJ2-5, with D perhaps matching TRBD2 (5 bases). CDR1 and CDR2 from the germline V gene are SGHNT and YENEEA. The length of the CDR3 is 14 residues. V lost 5 bases and J lost 5, with 15 bases in between. The CDR3 reads CASSAPGSLETQYF. CDR3 in DNA: TGTGCCAGCAGCGCCCCGGGGTCTCTGGAGACCCAGTACTTC.

The chain carries TRBV7-8 and TRBJ1-5; D not resolved. Between the trimmed V and J ends, which lost 1 base and 6 bases, there was a span of 10 bases. This CDR3 is built from 14 residues. The V gene's germline CDR1 is SGHVS and CDR2 FQNEAQ. CDR3 amino acids: CASSLESGFQPQHF. The CDR3 coding sequence is TGTGCCAGCAGCTTAGAATCCGGGTTTCAGCCCCAGCATTTT.

The chain links TRBV7-2 to TRBJ2-1; 7 nucleotides match TRBD2. This CDR3 contains 15 residues. Germline-derived CDR1 and CDR2 are SGHTA and FQGNSA. V dropped 2 bases and J dropped 2; count of bases not matched to a gene: 3. The chain's CDR3 is CASSLSRGAYNEQFF. The CDR3 DNA reads TGTGCCAGCAGCTTATCCCGGGGGGCCTACAATGAGCAGTTCTTC.

This chain uses TRBV24-1 with TRBJ1-4; no firm D call. CDR1 and CDR2 from the germline V gene are KGHDR and SFDVKD. There are 13 residues in the CDR3. Between the trimmed V and J ends, which lost 5 bases and 8 bases, there was a span of 11 bases. In DNA, the CDR3 is TGTGCCACCAGTGCGGGGTTTGGGGAAAAACTGTTTTTT. Translation: CATSAGFGEKLFF.

This clone was counted a few times. V gene TRBV6-5 combines with J gene TRBJ2-7; unclear D gene. The CDR3 consists of 15 residues. CDR1 is MNHEY and CDR2 is SVGAGI in the germline V gene. V dropped 3 bases and J dropped 0 bases, with 12 bases sitting between them. The CDR3 region is CASSYEPASSYEQYF. The CDR3 coding sequence is TGTGCCAGCAGTTATGAGCCCGCAAGCTCCTACGAGCAGTACTTC.

V gene TRBV5-1 combines with J gene TRBJ1-4; D perhaps matches TRBD1 (5 bases). V was cut by 0 bases and J by 0 bases, with 6 bases left in between. Germline lookup yields CDR1 SGHRS and CDR2 YFSETQ. The CDR3 consists of 15 residues. This CDR3 reads CASSLEGSTNEKLFF. The CDR3 coding sequence is TGCGCCAGCAGCTTGGAGGGGTCAACTAATGAAAAACTGTTTTTT. Together with reference TRBV5-1 and TRBJ1-4, the CDR3 gives the full variable domain: KAGVTQTPRYLIKTRGQQVTLSCSPISGHRSVSWYQQTPGQGLQFLFEYFSETQRNKGNFPGRFSGRQFSNSRSEMNVSTLELGDSALYLCASSLEGSTNEKLFFGSGTQLSVL.

The chain couples TRBV6-5 to TRBJ1-1, with no clear D. Germline V lookup: CDR1 MNHEY, CDR2 SVGAGI. Between the trimmed V and J ends, which lost 11 bases and 1 base, there was a span of 17 bases. The CDR3 spans 14 residues. The CDR3 DNA follows: TGTGCCGCGATCCCCGCGGGTGGGAACACTGAAGCTTTCTTT. Translating it yields CAAIPAGGNTEAFF.

CDR3: CASTRIQGFTGELFF. In DNA, the CDR3 is TGTGCCAGCACCCGGATACAGGGTTTCACCGGGGAGCTGTTTTTT. V usage is TRBV7-2 and J usage is TRBJ2-2, with a weak D call TRBD1 (6 bases). Germline assignment: CDR1 SGHTA and CDR2 FQGNSA. CDR3 size: 15 residues. V lost 7 bases, J lost 4 bases, and 16 bases lay in between.

This clone was counted once. V usage is TRBV19 and J usage is TRBJ1-2; D possibly corresponds to TRBD1 (6 bases). Trimming removed 9 bases at V and 2 bases at J, with 16 bases between. The germline V gene encodes CDR1 LNHDA and CDR2 SQIVND (reference sequence). The CDR3 is made up of 14 amino acids. The CDR3 protein is CASSLSQGNYGYTF. The DNA for the CDR3 is TGTGCCAGCAGTCTGTCGCAGGGGAACTATGGCTACACCTTC. The whole variable domain, filled in from reference TRBV19 and TRBJ1-2, reads DGGITQSPKYLFRKEGQNVTLSCEQNLNHDAMYWYRQDPGQGLRLIYYSQIVNDFQKGDIAEGYSVSREKKESFPLTVTSAQKNPTAFYLCASSLSQGNYGYTFGSGTRLTVV.

V and J are TRBV29-1 and TRBJ1-4, with D perhaps matching TRBD1 (6 bases). The CDR3 loop spans 13 amino acids. CDR1 and CDR2 from the germline V gene are SQVTM and ANQGSEA. The ends were cut back, 7 bases at V and 5 bases at J, with 14 bases in the middle. CDR3 residues: CSAPGASNEKLFF. The CDR3 nucleotides are TGCAGCGCTCCAGGGGCCTCCAATGAAAAACTGTTTTTT. Using reference TRBV29-1 and TRBJ1-4 for the parts outside the CDR3, the full variable domain is SAVISQKPSRDICQRGTSLTIQCQVDSQVTMMFWYRQQPGQSLTLIATANQGSEATYESGFVIDKFPISRPNLTFSTLTVSNMSPEDSSIYLCSAPGASNEKLFFGSGTQLSVL.

Notes on this clone: The same CDR3 can be traced to other DNA sequences in this sample. This sequence joins TRBV10-2 and TRBJ1-1, with a possible D match to TRBD1 (5 bases). Trimming removed 4 bases at V and 3 bases at J, with 9 bases between. This CDR3 spans 13 amino acids. CDR1 WSHSY and CDR2 SAAADI come from the germline V gene. The CDR3 here is CASSVQGYTEAFF. CDR3 sequence (DNA): TGCGCCAGCAGTGTCCAGGGATACACTGAAGCTTTCTTT.